The 3 T cell receptor beta chains below come from one sample, sequenced in a study of blood T cell repertoires in COVID-19. Assay used: immunoSEQ multiplex PCR; TCRdb lists only in-frame clones, some missing. Of 160,000 or so clones in the sample, around 87% were seen once. Sequences were obtained from peripheral blood. The receptor set was obtained from a woman in her 70s with COVID-19, enrolled during active disease.

The CDR3 DNA is TGTGCCAGCAGTGATGGGACAGGTAGAGGGCCCCAGCATTTT. Protein product: CASSDGTGRGPQHF. This chain links TRBV2 with TRBJ1-5; 8 nucleotides line up with TRBD1. This CDR3 spans 14 amino acids. CDR1 is SNHLY, CDR2 FYNNEI, per germline. After removal of 3 bases from V and 9 bases from J, the junction contained 7 bases not matched to a gene.

The table lists this clone with a count of one. This chain joins TRBV19 and TRBJ1-4, with 11 bases that match TRBD1. Germline trimming cut 1 base from V and 0 bases from J; bases unmatched to any gene: 7. The CDR3 is 19 amino acids. Germline CDR1 and CDR2: LNHDA and SQIVND (reference sequence). The CDR3 region has the DNA TGTGCCAGTAGTATAGGTGGGACAGGGGGATTTGCAACTAATGAAAAACTGTTTTTT. It yields the protein CASSIGGTGGFATNEKLFF.

J is TRBJ1-1 and V is TRBV25-1, with 7 bases fitting TRBD1. After removal of 6 bases from V and 0 bases from J, the junction contained 4 bases not matched to a gene. The CDR3 covers 14 residues. CDR1 and CDR2 from the germline V gene are MGHDK and SYGVNS. In DNA, the CDR3 is TGTGCCAGCAGGGCGACAGGGATGAACACTGAAGCTTTCTTT. Encoded protein: CASRATGMNTEAFF.